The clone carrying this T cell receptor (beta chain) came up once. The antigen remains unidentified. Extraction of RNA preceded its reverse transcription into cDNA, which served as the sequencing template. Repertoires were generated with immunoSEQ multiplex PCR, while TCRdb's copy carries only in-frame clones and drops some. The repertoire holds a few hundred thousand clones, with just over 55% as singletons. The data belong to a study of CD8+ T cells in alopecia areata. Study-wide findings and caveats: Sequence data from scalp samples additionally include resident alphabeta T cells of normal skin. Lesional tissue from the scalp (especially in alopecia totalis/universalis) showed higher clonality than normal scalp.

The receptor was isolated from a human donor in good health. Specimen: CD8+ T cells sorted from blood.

This chain's CDR3 is CASSLTGSYEQYF. The DNA for the CDR3 is TGTGCCAGCAGCTTGACCGGCTCCTACGAGCAGTACTTC. The chain joins TRBV27 to TRBJ2-5; the D is unclear. The DNA end is more similar to TRBJ2-7, so the J call may be wrong. Germline CDR1 reads MNHEY; CDR2 reads SMNVEV (reference sequence). This CDR3 has 13 residues.